Presented here are 3 T cell receptor beta chains from one specimen sequenced in a study of shared clonotypes between healthy human individuals. Assay used: immunoSEQ multiplex PCR; TCRdb lists only in-frame clones, some missing. The sample has millions of clones, 90% to 95% seen once. Input material: naive CD4+ T cells sorted from blood. Subset of the sample: CD45RA+ positively selected. The receptors here all came from a man aged 18 to 29 in good health.

This clone was found once. The V and J genes are TRBV7-2 and TRBJ1-2; D is possibly TRBD1 (5 bases). V lost 1 base, J lost 10 bases, and 10 bases lay in between. The CDR3 has 12 amino acids. Germline CDR1 and CDR2: SGHTA and FQGNSA. CDR3 sequence reads: CASSLVQGVYTF. In DNA, the CDR3 is TGTGCCAGCAGCTTAGTCCAGGGTGTCTACACCTTC.

The chain recombines TRBV5-1 with TRBJ2-2; 11 nucleotides line up with TRBD2. Per germline, CDR1 SGHRS and CDR2 YFSETQ. This CDR3 contains 17 residues. J lost 0 bases, V lost 0 bases, and 1 base had no gene match. CDR3 nucleotides: TGCGCCAGCAGCTTGGTACTAGCGGGAGCGAACACCGGGGAGCTGTTTTTT. It codes for CASSLVLAGANTGELFF.

In its sample, this clone was seen once. The genes are TRBV5-5 and TRBJ1-2; 8 nucleotides align to TRBD1. The germline CDR1 and CDR2 sequences are SGHKS and YYEKEE (reference sequence). The CDR3 has 16 amino acids. After removal of 4 bases from V and 0 bases from J, the junction contained 8 bases not matched to a gene. CDR3 residues: CASSLTGQGPNYGYTF. The DNA for the CDR3 is TGTGCCAGCAGCCTTACTGGACAGGGCCCTAACTATGGCTACACCTTC.